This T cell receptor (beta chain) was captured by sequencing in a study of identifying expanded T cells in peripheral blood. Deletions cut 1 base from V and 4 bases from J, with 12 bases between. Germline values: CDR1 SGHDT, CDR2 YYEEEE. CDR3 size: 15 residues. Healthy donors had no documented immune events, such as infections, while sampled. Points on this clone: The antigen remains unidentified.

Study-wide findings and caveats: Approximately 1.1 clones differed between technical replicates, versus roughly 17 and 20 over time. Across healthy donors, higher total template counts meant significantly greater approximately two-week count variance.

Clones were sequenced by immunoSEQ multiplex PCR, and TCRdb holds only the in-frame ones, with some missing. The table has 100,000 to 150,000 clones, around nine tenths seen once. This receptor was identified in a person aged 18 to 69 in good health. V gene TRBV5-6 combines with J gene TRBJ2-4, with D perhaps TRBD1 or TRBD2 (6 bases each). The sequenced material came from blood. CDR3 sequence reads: CASSLRGGQKNIQYF. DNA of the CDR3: TGTGCCAGCAGCTTGCGAGGGGGGCAGAAAAACATTCAGTACTTC.